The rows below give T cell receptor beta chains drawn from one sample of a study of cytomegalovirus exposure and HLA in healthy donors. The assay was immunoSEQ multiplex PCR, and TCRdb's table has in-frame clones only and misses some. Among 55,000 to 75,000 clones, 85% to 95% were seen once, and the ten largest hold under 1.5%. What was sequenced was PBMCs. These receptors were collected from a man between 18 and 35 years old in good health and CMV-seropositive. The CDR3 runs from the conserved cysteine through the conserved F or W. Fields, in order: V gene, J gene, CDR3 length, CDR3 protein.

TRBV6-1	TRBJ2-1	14	CASKDKRDWDEQFF
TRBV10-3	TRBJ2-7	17	CASQLGGSGTGSYEQYF
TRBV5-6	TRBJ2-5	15	CASSTNRGAQETQYF
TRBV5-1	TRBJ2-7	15	CASSLAPGGADEQYF
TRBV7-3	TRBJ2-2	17	CASSLPPGQGNTGELFF
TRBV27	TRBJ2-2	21	CASKEEVGGLAGGPNTGELFF
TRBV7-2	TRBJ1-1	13	CASRETGHTEAFF
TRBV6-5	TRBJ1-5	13	CASRISRNQPQHF
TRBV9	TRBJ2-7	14	CASSVGFGDYEQYF
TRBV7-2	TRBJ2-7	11	CASSPAGEQYF
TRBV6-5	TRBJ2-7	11	CASSFNYEQYF
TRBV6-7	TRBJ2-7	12	CASSYRDYEQYF
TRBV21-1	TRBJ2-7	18	CASSIHSFRDFCYYEQYF
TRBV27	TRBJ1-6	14	CARRDRGDNSPLHF
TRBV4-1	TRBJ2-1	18	CASSQGQGPKVTAHEQFF
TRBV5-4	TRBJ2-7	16	CASSPLGTGRSYEQYF
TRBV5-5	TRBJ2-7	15	CASSLGQWSSYEQYF
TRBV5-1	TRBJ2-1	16	CASSFQGALSYNEQFF
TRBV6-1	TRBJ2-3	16	CASSDVIRTRGNTQYF
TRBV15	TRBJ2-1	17	CATSRDQLGRGGYEQFF
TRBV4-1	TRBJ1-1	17	CASSQGLRGSGEIEAFF
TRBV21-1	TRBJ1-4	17	CASSESETGQGVEKLFF
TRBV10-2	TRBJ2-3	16	CASSERGRGRTDTQYF
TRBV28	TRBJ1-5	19	CASRRKGGKGARGNQPQHF
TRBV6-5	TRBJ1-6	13	CASRSQSNSPLHF
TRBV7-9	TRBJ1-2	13	CASSADINYGYTF
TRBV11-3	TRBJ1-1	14	CASSPGGSNTEAFF
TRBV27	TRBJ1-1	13	CASSLWASTEAFF
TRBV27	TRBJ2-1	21	CASSFSGLAGVRASSYNEQFF
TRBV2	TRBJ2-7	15	CASSGVGTGEAEQYF
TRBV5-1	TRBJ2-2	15	CASSTGTVDTGELFF
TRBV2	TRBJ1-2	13	CASSRETNYGYTF
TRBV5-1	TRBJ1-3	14	CASRPGYSGNTIYF
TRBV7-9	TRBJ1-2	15	CASSPSGGGGYGYTF
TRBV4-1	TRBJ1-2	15	CASSQRSGQIYGYTF
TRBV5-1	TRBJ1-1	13	CASSLQGYTEAFF
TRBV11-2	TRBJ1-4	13	CASSRGLEEKLFF
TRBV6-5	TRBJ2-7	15	CASRETGTGRDEQYF
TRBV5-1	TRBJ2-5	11	CASSLRETQYF
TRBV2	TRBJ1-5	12	CASGSGNQPQHF
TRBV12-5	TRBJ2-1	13	CASGQTPGTEQFF